The rows below give T cell receptor beta chains drawn from one sample of a study of blood T cell repertoires in COVID-19. Using immunoSEQ multiplex PCR, the repertoire was profiled, and TCRdb retains in-frame clones only, with some absent. Here the sample spans about 60,000 clones, over 80% being singletons. The sequenced material came from peripheral blood. The receptors shown here come from a human donor in a cohort sampled during active COVID-19. CDR3s include the opening cysteine and the closing phenylalanine or tryptophan. Fields, in order: J gene, D gene, clone size, V gene, CDR3 protein, CDR3 DNA. The D gene is left open where the match is weak. Size is stated for part of the rows, as once, few or many counts, or as a class when the clone is expanded.

j_gene: TRBJ1-1; d_gene: NA; abundance: NA; v_gene: TRBV7-2; CDR3aa: CASSPKLGQNTEAFF; CDR3nt: TGTGCCAGCAGTCCTAAGCTGGGACAGAACACTGAAGCTTTCTTT
j_gene: TRBJ1-5; d_gene: TRBD1; abundance: NA; v_gene: TRBV28; CDR3aa: CASSPGQINQPQHF; CDR3nt: TGTGCCAGCAGCCCGGGACAGATTAATCAGCCCCAGCATTTT
j_gene: TRBJ1-2; d_gene: NA; abundance: NA; v_gene: TRBV29-1; CDR3aa: CSVLSGEGGYTF; CDR3nt: TGCAGCGTTCTTTCAGGGGAAGGTGGCTACACCTTC
j_gene: TRBJ2-7; d_gene: NA; abundance: NA; v_gene: TRBV4-2; CDR3aa: CASSQFRDSSYEQYF; CDR3nt: TGTGCCAGCAGCCAATTTCGGGATAGCTCCTACGAGCAGTACTTC
j_gene: TRBJ2-3; d_gene: NA; abundance: NA; v_gene: TRBV6-5; CDR3aa: CATSRTDTQYF; CDR3nt: TGTGCCACGAGCCGCACAGATACGCAGTATTTT
j_gene: TRBJ2-1; d_gene: TRBD1; abundance: NA; v_gene: TRBV7-2; CDR3aa: CASSSRYRGSEQFF; CDR3nt: TGTGCCAGCAGCTCCCGCTACAGGGGGAGTGAGCAGTTCTTC
j_gene: TRBJ2-7; d_gene: NA; abundance: NA; v_gene: TRBV7-2; CDR3aa: CASSLAGSPAAYEQYF; CDR3nt: TGTGCCAGCAGCTTAGCGGGTTCCCCCGCGGCCTACGAGCAGTACTTC
j_gene: TRBJ2-1; d_gene: TRBD2; abundance: NA; v_gene: TRBV19; CDR3aa: CASSMGGGRALNEQFF; CDR3nt: TGTGCCAGTAGTATGGGGGGCGGGAGGGCCCTCAATGAGCAGTTCTTC
j_gene: TRBJ2-3; d_gene: NA; abundance: NA; v_gene: TRBV12-3/TRBV12-4; CDR3aa: CASRQQTDTQYF; CDR3nt: TGTGCCAGCAGACAGCAAACAGATACGCAGTATTTT
j_gene: TRBJ2-1; d_gene: NA; abundance: once; v_gene: TRBV6-5; CDR3aa: CASRPTVSGYNEQFF; CDR3nt: TGTGCCAGCAGACCGACAGTCTCGGGTTACAATGAGCAGTTCTTC
j_gene: TRBJ1-5; d_gene: NA; abundance: NA; v_gene: TRBV3-1/TRBV3-2; CDR3aa: CASSLLADNQPQHF; CDR3nt: TGTGCCAGCAGCTTACTAGCCGATAATCAGCCCCAGCATTTT
j_gene: TRBJ2-5; d_gene: NA; abundance: once; v_gene: TRBV11-2; CDR3aa: CASSTGETQYF; CDR3nt: TGTGCCAGCAGCACCGGGGAGACCCAGTACTTC
j_gene: TRBJ1-1; d_gene: TRBD1; abundance: NA; v_gene: TRBV13; CDR3aa: CASSLPSGQMNTEAFF; CDR3nt: TGTGCCAGCAGCTTGCCTTCGGGACAGATGAACACTGAAGCTTTCTTT
j_gene: TRBJ1-3; d_gene: TRBD1; abundance: NA; v_gene: TRBV2; CDR3aa: CASSEGQEENTIYF; CDR3nt: TGTGCCAGCAGTGAGGGACAGGAGGAAAACACCATATATTTT
j_gene: TRBJ1-5; d_gene: NA; abundance: NA; v_gene: TRBV2; CDR3aa: CASSQRMGWGGNQPQHF; CDR3nt: TGTGCCAGCAGCCAACGGATGGGGTGGGGAGGCAATCAGCCCCAGCATTTT
j_gene: TRBJ1-4; d_gene: NA; abundance: NA; v_gene: TRBV7-7; CDR3aa: CASSLVQGWASATNEKLFF; CDR3nt: TGTGCTAGCAGCTTAGTACAGGGTTGGGCCAGTGCAACTAATGAAAAACTGTTTTTT
j_gene: TRBJ1-1; d_gene: NA; abundance: NA; v_gene: TRBV7-3; CDR3aa: CASSLTQGNTEAFF; CDR3nt: TGTGCCAGCAGCTTGACTCAGGGAAACACTGAAGCTTTCTTT
j_gene: TRBJ2-3; d_gene: TRBD2; abundance: once; v_gene: TRBV7-3; CDR3aa: CASSLKGLAGWKLTDTQYF; CDR3nt: TGTGCCAGCAGCTTAAAGGGACTAGCGGGGTGGAAATTGACAGATACGCAGTATTTT
j_gene: TRBJ1-5; d_gene: NA; abundance: few; v_gene: TRBV6-2/TRBV6-3; CDR3aa: CASSWAGSGNQPQHF; CDR3nt: TGTGCCAGCAGTTGGGCAGGGTCGGGCAATCAGCCCCAGCATTTT
j_gene: TRBJ1-1; d_gene: TRBD1; abundance: NA; v_gene: TRBV6-6; CDR3aa: CASSLPSGQDAFF; CDR3nt: TGTGCCAGCAGTTTACCTTCGGGACAGGACGCTTTCTTT
j_gene: TRBJ2-5; d_gene: TRBD1; abundance: NA; v_gene: TRBV7-2; CDR3aa: CASTEGAQETQYF; CDR3nt: TGTGCCAGCACCGAGGGGGCTCAAGAGACCCAGTACTTC
j_gene: TRBJ2-4; d_gene: TRBD1; abundance: NA; v_gene: TRBV7-2; CDR3aa: CASSPNSGTGNIQYF; CDR3nt: TGTGCCAGCAGCCCGAATTCCGGGACAGGGAACATTCAGTACTTC
j_gene: TRBJ2-3; d_gene: TRBD1; abundance: once; v_gene: TRBV7-8; CDR3aa: CASSLYRGRTDTQYF; CDR3nt: TGTGCCAGCAGCTTATACAGGGGGAGAACAGATACGCAGTATTTT
j_gene: TRBJ1-2; d_gene: TRBD1; abundance: NA; v_gene: TRBV12-3/TRBV12-4; CDR3aa: CASGRTGYGYTF; CDR3nt: TGTGCCAGCGGGCGGACAGGGTATGGCTACACCTTC
j_gene: TRBJ2-1; d_gene: NA; abundance: NA; v_gene: TRBV7-3; CDR3aa: CASSAGPPSYNEQFF; CDR3nt: TGTGCCAGCAGCGCGGGACCCCCCTCCTACAATGAGCAGTTCTTC
j_gene: TRBJ2-7; d_gene: NA; abundance: NA; v_gene: TRBV10-3; CDR3aa: CAISVAGYEQYF; CDR3nt: TGTGCCATCAGTGTAGCCGGGTACGAGCAGTACTTC
j_gene: TRBJ1-5; d_gene: NA; abundance: once; v_gene: TRBV6-5; CDR3aa: CASRRGFDQPQHF; CDR3nt: TGTGCCAGCCGGAGGGGTTTCGATCAGCCCCAGCATTTT
j_gene: TRBJ1-1; d_gene: TRBD1; abundance: NA; v_gene: TRBV24-1; CDR3aa: CARWGSDRRRMNTEAFF; CDR3nt: TGTGCCCGTTGGGGATCGGACAGGCGGAGGATGAACACTGAAGCTTTCTTT
j_gene: TRBJ2-7; d_gene: NA; abundance: NA; v_gene: TRBV6-6; CDR3aa: CASSYLSGESEQYF; CDR3nt: TGTGCCAGCAGTTACTTGTCAGGGGAGTCCGAGCAGTACTTC
j_gene: TRBJ1-1; d_gene: TRBD1; abundance: NA; v_gene: TRBV5-4; CDR3aa: CASSSGQENTEAFF; CDR3nt: TGTGCCAGCAGCTCGGGACAGGAGAACACTGAAGCTTTCTTT
j_gene: TRBJ2-7; d_gene: TRBD1; abundance: NA; v_gene: TRBV2; CDR3aa: CASNRGIGDEQYF; CDR3nt: TGTGCCAGCAACAGGGGGATTGGGGACGAGCAGTACTTC
j_gene: TRBJ2-1; d_gene: TRBD2; abundance: NA; v_gene: TRBV5-6; CDR3aa: CASSNAGGPYNEQFF; CDR3nt: TGTGCCAGCAGCAACGCGGGGGGGCCCTACAATGAGCAGTTCTTC
j_gene: TRBJ1-2; d_gene: TRBD1; abundance: NA; v_gene: TRBV6-5; CDR3aa: CASSQDRGRVYGYTF; CDR3nt: TGTGCCAGCAGCCAGGACAGGGGGCGCGTCTATGGCTACACCTTC
j_gene: TRBJ2-1; d_gene: NA; abundance: NA; v_gene: TRBV6-5; CDR3aa: CASSYGGPVDEQFF; CDR3nt: TGTGCCAGCAGTTACGGGGGCCCCGTGGATGAGCAGTTCTTC
j_gene: TRBJ1-5; d_gene: NA; abundance: NA; v_gene: TRBV19; CDR3aa: CASSIGQTLNQPQHF; CDR3nt: TGTGCCAGTAGTATAGGACAGACCCTCAATCAGCCCCAGCATTTT
j_gene: TRBJ2-5; d_gene: TRBD1; abundance: NA; v_gene: TRBV6-2/TRBV6-3; CDR3aa: CASSWDPRGRRETQYF; CDR3nt: TGTGCCAGCAGTTGGGACCCCAGGGGGCGCAGAGAGACCCAGTACTTC
j_gene: TRBJ1-1; d_gene: NA; abundance: NA; v_gene: TRBV20-1; CDR3aa: CSASGTLNTEAFF; CDR3nt: TGCAGTGCTAGTGGGACACTGAACACTGAAGCTTTCTTT
j_gene: TRBJ2-7; d_gene: TRBD1; abundance: NA; v_gene: TRBV7-9; CDR3aa: CASSLADRVHEQYF; CDR3nt: TGTGCCAGCAGCTTGGCGGACAGGGTCCACGAGCAGTACTTC
j_gene: TRBJ1-1; d_gene: NA; abundance: NA; v_gene: TRBV7-6; CDR3aa: CASSFGTNTEAFF; CDR3nt: TGTGCCAGCAGCTTCGGTACGAACACTGAAGCTTTCTTT
j_gene: TRBJ2-2; d_gene: TRBD1; abundance: NA; v_gene: TRBV7-7; CDR3aa: CASSLETGIFTGELFF; CDR3nt: TGTGCTAGCAGCCTAGAGACAGGGATATTCACCGGGGAGCTGTTTTTT
j_gene: TRBJ2-5; d_gene: NA; abundance: NA; v_gene: TRBV3-1/TRBV3-2; CDR3aa: CASSQEIGAISQETQYF; CDR3nt: TGTGCCAGCAGCCAAGAAATAGGGGCGATTAGCCAAGAGACCCAGTACTTC
j_gene: TRBJ2-7; d_gene: NA; abundance: NA; v_gene: TRBV7-2; CDR3aa: CASSLNGGTVYEQYF; CDR3nt: TGTGCCAGCAGCTTAAATGGGGGGACAGTCTACGAGCAGTACTTC
j_gene: TRBJ2-2; d_gene: TRBD2; abundance: NA; v_gene: TRBV4-1; CDR3aa: CASSQVHAGLAANTGELFF; CDR3nt: TGCGCCAGCAGCCAAGTGCATGCAGGACTAGCGGCAAACACCGGGGAGCTGTTTTTT
j_gene: TRBJ2-3; d_gene: NA; abundance: NA; v_gene: TRBV29-1; CDR3aa: CSVGQGRADTQYF; CDR3nt: TGCAGCGTTGGACAGGGGAGGGCAGATACGCAGTATTTT
j_gene: TRBJ2-7; d_gene: TRBD2; abundance: NA; v_gene: TRBV28; CDR3aa: CAGQAGLEGVQYF; CDR3nt: TGTGCCGGACAAGCGGGACTAGAAGGCGTGCAGTACTTC
j_gene: TRBJ1-5; d_gene: NA; abundance: few; v_gene: TRBV6-6; CDR3aa: CASSSREVQPQHF; CDR3nt: TGTGCCAGCAGTTCGAGGGAGGTGCAGCCCCAGCATTTT
j_gene: TRBJ2-5; d_gene: TRBD2; abundance: NA; v_gene: TRBV9; CDR3aa: CASSVTSGRAEETQYF; CDR3nt: TGTGCCAGCAGCGTGACTAGCGGGAGGGCCGAAGAGACCCAGTACTTC
j_gene: TRBJ2-5; d_gene: NA; abundance: NA; v_gene: TRBV11-2; CDR3aa: CASSFSPSREETQYF; CDR3nt: TGTGCCAGCAGCTTCAGCCCCTCGAGGGAGGAGACCCAGTACTTC
j_gene: TRBJ2-1; d_gene: NA; abundance: NA; v_gene: TRBV9; CDR3aa: CASSEGFGGSYNEQFF; CDR3nt: TGTGCCAGCAGTGAGGGTTTTGGCGGGTCCTACAATGAGCAGTTCTTC
j_gene: TRBJ2-3; d_gene: TRBD2; abundance: NA; v_gene: TRBV6-5; CDR3aa: CASSLGSGGADTQYF; CDR3nt: TGTGCCAGCAGTCTCGGCAGCGGGGGCGCAGATACGCAGTATTTT
j_gene: TRBJ2-7; d_gene: NA; abundance: NA; v_gene: TRBV5-1; CDR3aa: CASSLGVGPDYEQYF; CDR3nt: TGCGCCAGCAGCTTGGGGGTGGGGCCCGACTACGAGCAGTACTTC
j_gene: TRBJ2-2; d_gene: NA; abundance: NA; v_gene: TRBV24-1; CDR3aa: CATSDPKTAGELFF; CDR3nt: TGTGCCACCAGTGATCCCAAGACAGCCGGGGAGCTGTTTTTT
j_gene: TRBJ1-1; d_gene: NA; abundance: NA; v_gene: TRBV5-6; CDR3aa: CASSPDRQNTEAFF; CDR3nt: TGTGCCAGCAGCCCGGACAGACAGAACACTGAAGCTTTCTTT